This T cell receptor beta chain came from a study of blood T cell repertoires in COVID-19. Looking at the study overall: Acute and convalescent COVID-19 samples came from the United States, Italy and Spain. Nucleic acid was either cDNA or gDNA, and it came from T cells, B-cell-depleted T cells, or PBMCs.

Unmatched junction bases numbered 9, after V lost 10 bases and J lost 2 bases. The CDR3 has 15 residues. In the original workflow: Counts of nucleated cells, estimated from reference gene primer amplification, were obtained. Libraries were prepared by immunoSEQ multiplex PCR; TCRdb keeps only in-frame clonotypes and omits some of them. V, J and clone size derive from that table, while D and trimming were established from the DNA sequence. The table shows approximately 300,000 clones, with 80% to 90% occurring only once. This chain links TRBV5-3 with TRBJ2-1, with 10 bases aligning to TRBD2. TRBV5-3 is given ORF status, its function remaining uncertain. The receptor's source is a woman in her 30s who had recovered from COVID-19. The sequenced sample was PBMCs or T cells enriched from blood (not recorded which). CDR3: CAGIAGGLAYNEQFF. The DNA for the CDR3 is TGTGCCGGTATAGCGGGGGGCTTAGCCTACAATGAGCAGTTCTTC.